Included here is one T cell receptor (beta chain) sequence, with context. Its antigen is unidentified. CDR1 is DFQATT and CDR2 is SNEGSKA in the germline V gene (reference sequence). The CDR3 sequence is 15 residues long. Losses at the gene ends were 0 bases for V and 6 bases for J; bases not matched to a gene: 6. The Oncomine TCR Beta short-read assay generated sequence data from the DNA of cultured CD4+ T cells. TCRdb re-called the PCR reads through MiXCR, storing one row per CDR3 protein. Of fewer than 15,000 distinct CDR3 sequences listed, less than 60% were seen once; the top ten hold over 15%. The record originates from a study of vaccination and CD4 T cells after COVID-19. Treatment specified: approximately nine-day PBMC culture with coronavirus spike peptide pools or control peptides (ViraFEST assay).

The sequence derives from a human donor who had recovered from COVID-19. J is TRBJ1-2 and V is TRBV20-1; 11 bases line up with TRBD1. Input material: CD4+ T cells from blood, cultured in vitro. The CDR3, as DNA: TGCAGTGCTAGAGAACGCCGGGACAGGGGGGATGGCTACACCTTC. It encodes CSARERRDRGDGYTF.